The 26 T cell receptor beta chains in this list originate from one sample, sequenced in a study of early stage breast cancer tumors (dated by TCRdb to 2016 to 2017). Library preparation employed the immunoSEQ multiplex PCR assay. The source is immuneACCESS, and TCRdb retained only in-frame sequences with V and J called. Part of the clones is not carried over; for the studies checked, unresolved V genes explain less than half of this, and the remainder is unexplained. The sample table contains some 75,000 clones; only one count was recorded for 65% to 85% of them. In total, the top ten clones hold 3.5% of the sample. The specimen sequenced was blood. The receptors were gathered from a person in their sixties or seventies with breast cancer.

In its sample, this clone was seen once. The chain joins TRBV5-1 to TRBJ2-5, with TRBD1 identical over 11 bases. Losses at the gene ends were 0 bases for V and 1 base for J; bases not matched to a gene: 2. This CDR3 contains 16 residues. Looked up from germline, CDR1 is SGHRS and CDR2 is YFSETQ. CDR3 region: CASSLAGTGGQETQYF. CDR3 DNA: TGCGCCAGCAGCTTGGCCGGGACAGGGGGCCAAGAGACCCAGTACTTC. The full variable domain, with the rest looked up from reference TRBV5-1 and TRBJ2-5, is KAGVTQTPRYLIKTRGQQVTLSCSPISGHRSVSWYQQTPGQGLQFLFEYFSETQRNKGNFPGRFSGRQFSNSRSEMNVSTLELGDSALYLCASSLAGTGGQETQYFGPGTRLLVL.

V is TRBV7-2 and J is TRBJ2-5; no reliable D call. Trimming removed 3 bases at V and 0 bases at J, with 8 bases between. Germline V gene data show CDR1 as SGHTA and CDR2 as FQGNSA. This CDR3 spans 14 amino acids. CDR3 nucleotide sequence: TGTGCCAGCAGCTTTGCCCTACACCAAGAGACCCAGTACTTC. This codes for CASSFALHQETQYF.

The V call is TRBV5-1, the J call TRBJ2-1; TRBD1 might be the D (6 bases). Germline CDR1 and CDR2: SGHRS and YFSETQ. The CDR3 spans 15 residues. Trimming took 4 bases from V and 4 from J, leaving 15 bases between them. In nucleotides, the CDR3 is TGCGCCAGCAGCGAAGGGGGACACCTTTACAATGAGCAGTTCTTC. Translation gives CASSEGGHLYNEQFF.

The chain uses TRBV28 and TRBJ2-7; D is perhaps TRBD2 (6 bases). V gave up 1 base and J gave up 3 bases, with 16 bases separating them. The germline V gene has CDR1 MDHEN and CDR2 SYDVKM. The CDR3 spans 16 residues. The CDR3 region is CASSLSTSTSRYEQYF. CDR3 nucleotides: TGTGCCAGCAGTTTATCGACTAGTACGTCCCGCTACGAGCAGTACTTC.

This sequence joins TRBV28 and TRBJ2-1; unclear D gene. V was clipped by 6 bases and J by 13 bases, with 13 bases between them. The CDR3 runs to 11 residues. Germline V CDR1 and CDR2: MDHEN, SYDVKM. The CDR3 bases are TGTGCCAGCAGGACTCAAGGCCCACAGTTCTTC. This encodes CASRTQGPQFF.

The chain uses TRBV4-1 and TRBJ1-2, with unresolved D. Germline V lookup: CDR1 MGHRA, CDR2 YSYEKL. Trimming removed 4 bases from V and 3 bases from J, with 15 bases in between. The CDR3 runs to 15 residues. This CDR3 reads CASSRRSGEDYGYTF. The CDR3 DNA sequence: TGCGCCAGCAGCCGGAGGTCCGGGGAGGACTATGGCTACACCTTC.

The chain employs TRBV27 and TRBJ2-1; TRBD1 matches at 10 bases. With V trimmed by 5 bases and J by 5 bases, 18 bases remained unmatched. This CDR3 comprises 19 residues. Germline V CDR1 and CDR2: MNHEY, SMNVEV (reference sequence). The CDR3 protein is CASSPFRDRGLLENNEQFF. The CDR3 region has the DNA TGTGCCAGCAGTCCATTTCGAGACAGGGGGCTTCTAGAAAACAATGAGCAGTTCTTC.

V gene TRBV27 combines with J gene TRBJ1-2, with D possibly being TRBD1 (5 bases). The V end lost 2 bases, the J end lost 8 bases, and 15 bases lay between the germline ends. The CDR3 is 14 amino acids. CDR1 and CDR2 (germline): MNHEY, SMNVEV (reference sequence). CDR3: CASSLRVGVKGYTF. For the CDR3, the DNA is TGTGCCAGCAGTTTACGGGTGGGGGTGAAAGGCTACACCTTC.

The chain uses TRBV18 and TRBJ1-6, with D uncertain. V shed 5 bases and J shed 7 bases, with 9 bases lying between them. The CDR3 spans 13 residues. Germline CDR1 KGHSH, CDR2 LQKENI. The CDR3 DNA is TGTGCCAGCTCAACAGAAGCCAATTCACCCCTCCACTTT. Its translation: CASSTEANSPLHF.

The CDR3, as DNA: TGTGCCAGCAGGCCAGGACTAGCGGGATCTGAGCAGTTCTTC. Translated, it gives CASRPGLAGSEQFF. V is TRBV28 and J is TRBJ2-1; 12 bases map to TRBD2. In germline, CDR1 is MDHEN, CDR2 SYDVKM. With V trimmed by 6 bases and J by 9 bases, 6 bases remained unmatched. The CDR3 consists of 14 residues.

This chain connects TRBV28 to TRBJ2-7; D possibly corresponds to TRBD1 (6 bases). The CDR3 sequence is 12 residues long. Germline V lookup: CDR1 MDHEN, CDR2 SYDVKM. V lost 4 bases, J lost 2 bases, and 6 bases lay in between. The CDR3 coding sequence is TGTGCCAGCAGTTACAGGGCCTACGAGCAGTACTTC. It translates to CASSYRAYEQYF. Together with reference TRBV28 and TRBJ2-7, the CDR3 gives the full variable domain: DVKVTQSSRYLVKRTGEKVFLECVQDMDHENMFWYRQDPGLGLRLIYFSYDVKMKEKGDIPEGYSVSREKKERFSLILESASTNQTSMYLCASSYRAYEQYFGPGTRLTVT.

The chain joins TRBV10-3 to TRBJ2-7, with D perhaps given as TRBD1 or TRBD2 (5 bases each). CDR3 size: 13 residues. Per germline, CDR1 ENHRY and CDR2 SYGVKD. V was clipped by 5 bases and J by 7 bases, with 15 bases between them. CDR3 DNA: TGTGCCATCAGTACGGGGCTTGAGGGGGAGCAGTACTTC. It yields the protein CAISTGLEGEQYF.

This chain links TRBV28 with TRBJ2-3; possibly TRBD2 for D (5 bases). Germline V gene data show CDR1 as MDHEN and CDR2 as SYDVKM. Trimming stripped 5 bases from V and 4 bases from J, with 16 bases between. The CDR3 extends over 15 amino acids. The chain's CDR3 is CASSPAVGGPDTQYF. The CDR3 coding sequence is TGTGCCAGCAGTCCGGCGGTTGGAGGCCCAGATACGCAGTATTTT.

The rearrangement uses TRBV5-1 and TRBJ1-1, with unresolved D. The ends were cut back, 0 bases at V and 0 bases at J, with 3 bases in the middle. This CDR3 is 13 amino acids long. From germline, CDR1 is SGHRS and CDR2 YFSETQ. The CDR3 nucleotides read TGCGCCAGCAGCTTGGAGGTGAACACTGAAGCTTTCTTT. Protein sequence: CASSLEVNTEAFF.

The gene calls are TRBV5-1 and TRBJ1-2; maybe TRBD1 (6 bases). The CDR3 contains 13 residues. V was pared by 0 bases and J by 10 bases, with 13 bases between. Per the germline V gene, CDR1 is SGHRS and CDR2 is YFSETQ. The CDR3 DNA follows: TGCGCCAGCAGCTTGGACGCAGGGGAGGACTACACCTTC. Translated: CASSLDAGEDYTF.

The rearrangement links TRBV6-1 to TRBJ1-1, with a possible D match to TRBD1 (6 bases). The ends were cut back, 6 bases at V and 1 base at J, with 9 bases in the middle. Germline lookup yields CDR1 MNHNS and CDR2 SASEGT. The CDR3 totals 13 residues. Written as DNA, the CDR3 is TGTGCCAGCAGACTGACAGGGAACACTGAAGCTTTCTTT. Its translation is CASRLTGNTEAFF.

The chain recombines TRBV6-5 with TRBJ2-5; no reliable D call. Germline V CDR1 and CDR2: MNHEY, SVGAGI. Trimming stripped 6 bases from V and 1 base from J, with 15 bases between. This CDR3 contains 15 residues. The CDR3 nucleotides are TGTGCCAGCAGCCCCAATGGTTGGGGCCAAGAGACCCAGTACTTC. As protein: CASSPNGWGQETQYF.

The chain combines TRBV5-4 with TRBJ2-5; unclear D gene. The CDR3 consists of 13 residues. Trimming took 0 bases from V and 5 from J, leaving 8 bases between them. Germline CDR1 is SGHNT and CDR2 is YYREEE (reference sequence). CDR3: CASSLDRVETQYF. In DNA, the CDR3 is TGTGCCAGCAGCTTGGACCGGGTGGAGACCCAGTACTTC.

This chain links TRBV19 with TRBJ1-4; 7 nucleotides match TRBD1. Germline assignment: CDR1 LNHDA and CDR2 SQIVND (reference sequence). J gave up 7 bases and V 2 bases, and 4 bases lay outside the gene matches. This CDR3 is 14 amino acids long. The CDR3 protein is CASSIRGQPEKLFF. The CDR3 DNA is TGTGCCAGTAGTATAAGGGGGCAGCCTGAAAAACTGTTTTTT. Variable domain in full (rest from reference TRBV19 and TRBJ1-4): DGGITQSPKYLFRKEGQNVTLSCEQNLNHDAMYWYRQDPGQGLRLIYYSQIVNDFQKGDIAEGYSVSREKKESFPLTVTSAQKNPTAFYLCASSIRGQPEKLFFGSGTQLSVL.

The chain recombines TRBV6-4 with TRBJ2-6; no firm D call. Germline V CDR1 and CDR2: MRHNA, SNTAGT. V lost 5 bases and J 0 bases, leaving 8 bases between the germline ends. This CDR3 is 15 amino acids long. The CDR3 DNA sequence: TGTGCCAGCAGTACGACGTACTCTGGGGCCAACGTCCTGACTTTC. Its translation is CASSTTYSGANVLTF.

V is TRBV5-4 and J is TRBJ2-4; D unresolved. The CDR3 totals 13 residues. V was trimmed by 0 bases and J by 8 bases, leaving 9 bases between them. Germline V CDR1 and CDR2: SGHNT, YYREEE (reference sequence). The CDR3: CASSLEDGDIQYF. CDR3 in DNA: TGTGCCAGCAGCTTGGAGGACGGCGACATTCAGTACTTC.

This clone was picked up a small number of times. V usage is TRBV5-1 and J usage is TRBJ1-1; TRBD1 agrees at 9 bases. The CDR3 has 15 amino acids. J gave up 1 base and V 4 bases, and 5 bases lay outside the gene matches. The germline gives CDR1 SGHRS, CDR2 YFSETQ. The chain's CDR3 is CASSAGQGWNTEAFF. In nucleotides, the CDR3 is TGCGCCAGCAGCGCCGGACAGGGGTGGAACACTGAAGCTTTCTTT.

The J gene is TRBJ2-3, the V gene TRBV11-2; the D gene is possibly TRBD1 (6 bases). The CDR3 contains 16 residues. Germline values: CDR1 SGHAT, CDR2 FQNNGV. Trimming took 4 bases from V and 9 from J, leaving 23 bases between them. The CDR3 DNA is TGTGCCAGCAGCTCCCCGGGACAAACGGCCTTAAGGACGCAGTATTTT. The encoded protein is CASSSPGQTALRTQYF.

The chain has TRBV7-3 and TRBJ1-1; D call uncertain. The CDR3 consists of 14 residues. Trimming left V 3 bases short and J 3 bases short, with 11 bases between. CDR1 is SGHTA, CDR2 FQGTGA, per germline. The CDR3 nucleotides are TGTGCCAGCAGCTTTGGGGAAGGGTACACTGAAGCTTTCTTT. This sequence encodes CASSFGEGYTEAFF.

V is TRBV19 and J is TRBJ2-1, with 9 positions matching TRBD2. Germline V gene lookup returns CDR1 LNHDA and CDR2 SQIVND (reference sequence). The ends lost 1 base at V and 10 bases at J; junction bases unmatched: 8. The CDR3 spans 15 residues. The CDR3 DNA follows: TGTGCCAGTAGTATAGTAGCGGGAGATATCTTCGAGCAGTTCTTC. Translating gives CASSIVAGDIFEQFF.

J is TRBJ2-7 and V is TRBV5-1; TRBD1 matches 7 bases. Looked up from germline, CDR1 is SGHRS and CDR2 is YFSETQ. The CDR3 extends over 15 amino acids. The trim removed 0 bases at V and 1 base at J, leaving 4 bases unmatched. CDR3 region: CASSLATGASYEQYF. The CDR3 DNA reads TGCGCCAGCAGCTTGGCAACAGGGGCATCCTACGAGCAGTACTTC.